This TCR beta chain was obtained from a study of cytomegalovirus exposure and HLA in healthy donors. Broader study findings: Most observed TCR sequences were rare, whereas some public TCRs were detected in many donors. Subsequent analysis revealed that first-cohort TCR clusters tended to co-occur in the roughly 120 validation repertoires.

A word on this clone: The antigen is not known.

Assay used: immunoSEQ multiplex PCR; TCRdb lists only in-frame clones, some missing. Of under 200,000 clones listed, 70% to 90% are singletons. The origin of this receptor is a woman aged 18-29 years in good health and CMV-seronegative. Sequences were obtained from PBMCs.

The CDR3 is CAITEGRENTEAFF. For the CDR3, the DNA is TGTGCCATTACTGAGGGACGGGAGAACACTGAAGCTTTCTTT. V and J are TRBV10-3 and TRBJ1-1, with a weak D call TRBD1 (5 bases). CDR3 length equals 14 residues. The germline CDR1 and CDR2 sequences are ENHRY and SYGVKD. Trimming shortened V by 9 bases and J by 1 base, and 15 bases separated the two germline ends.